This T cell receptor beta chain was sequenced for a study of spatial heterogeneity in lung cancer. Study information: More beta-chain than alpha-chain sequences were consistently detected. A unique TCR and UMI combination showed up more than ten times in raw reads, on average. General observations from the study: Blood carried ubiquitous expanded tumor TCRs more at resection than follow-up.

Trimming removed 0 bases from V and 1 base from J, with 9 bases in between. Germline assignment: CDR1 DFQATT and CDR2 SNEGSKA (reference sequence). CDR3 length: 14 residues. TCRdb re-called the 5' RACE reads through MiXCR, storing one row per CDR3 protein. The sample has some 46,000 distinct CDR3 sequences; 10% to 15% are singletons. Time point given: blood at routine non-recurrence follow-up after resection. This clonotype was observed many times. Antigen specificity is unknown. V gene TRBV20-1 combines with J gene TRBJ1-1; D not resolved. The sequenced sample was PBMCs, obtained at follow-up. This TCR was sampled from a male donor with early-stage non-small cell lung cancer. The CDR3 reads CSARDTGTNTEAFF. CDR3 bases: TGCAGTGCTAGAGATACGGGAACGAACACTGAAGCTTTCTTT.